The 13 T cell receptor beta chains presented below share a single source sample, sequenced in a study of shared clonotypes between healthy human individuals. Measured with immunoSEQ multiplex PCR; TCRdb has only the in-frame clones, and not every one. Here the sample spans fewer than 1.6 million clones, 98% being singletons. The sequenced material came from naive CD4+ T cells sorted from blood. Subset denoted: CD45RA+ positively selected. These receptors all stem from a man aged 30 to 45 in good health.

J is TRBJ1-2 and V is TRBV28; 7 positions agree with TRBD1. From germline, CDR1 is MDHEN and CDR2 SYDVKM. This CDR3 spans 15 amino acids. The V segment lost 8 bases and the J segment 4 bases; nucleotides outside the gene matches: 13. The CDR3 DNA is TGTGCCAGCTTACGTTGGGACAGTGGTCTCTATGGCTACACCTTC. It yields the protein CASLRWDSGLYGYTF.

The V gene is TRBV18, the J gene TRBJ1-1, with 8 positions matching TRBD1. J lost 9 bases, V lost 1 base, and 13 bases had no gene match. CDR1 is KGHSH and CDR2 is LQKENI in the germline V gene. This CDR3 is 16 amino acids long. DNA for the CDR3: TGTGCCAGCTCACCACGGGGGACGGGACAGGACAGGAAAGCTTTCTTT. This encodes CASSPRGTGQDRKAFF.

CDR3 bases: TGTGCCATCAGTGTGACTAGCGGGAGTCTCTCCTACGAGCAGTACTTC. Its protein is CAISVTSGSLSYEQYF. The rearrangement joins TRBV10-3 to TRBJ2-7; 12 bases are shared with TRBD2. This CDR3 region has 16 residues. Trimming took 4 bases from V and 0 from J; bases not matched to a gene: 4. Germline V gene sequence: CDR1 ENHRY, CDR2 SYGVKD.

The rearrangement joins TRBV10-3 to TRBJ2-5, with D tentatively TRBD1 (6 bases). Germline V lookup: CDR1 ENHRY, CDR2 SYGVKD. There are 15 residues in the CDR3. V was shortened by 5 bases and J by 5 bases, with 18 bases between the two germline ends. In DNA form, the CDR3 reads TGTGCCATCAGTATACAGGGTCATAGCTGGGAGACCCAGTACTTC. It yields the protein CAISIQGHSWETQYF.

Comment on this clone: Other DNA sequences within the sample encode an identical CDR3. V gene TRBV28 combines with J gene TRBJ2-1; TRBD2 is a possible D gene (5 bases). The germline V gene encodes CDR1 MDHEN and CDR2 SYDVKM. V lost 1 base and J lost 7, with 5 bases in between. CDR3 size: 12 residues. CDR3 sequence: CASSLSGNEQFF. The CDR3 nucleotides read TGTGCCAGCAGTTTATCGGGGAATGAGCAGTTCTTC.

This sequence joins TRBV25-1 and TRBJ1-4; D not certain. Looked up from germline, CDR1 is MGHDK and CDR2 is SYGVNS. V lost 6 bases and J lost 6, with 5 bases in between. The CDR3 extends over 11 amino acids. Here the CDR3 reads CASRLDEKLFF. The CDR3 nucleotides read TGTGCCAGCAGACTTGATGAAAAACTGTTTTTT.

The CDR3 DNA reads as TGTGCCAGCAGTGAATTAGTCGGCAGGGGAGGGGAGACCCAGTACTTC. It translates to CASSELVGRGGETQYF. The chain recombines TRBV2 with TRBJ2-5, with a weak D call TRBD2 (7 bases). Germline V lookup: CDR1 SNHLY, CDR2 FYNNEI. There are 16 residues in the CDR3. The germline V and J ends were trimmed by 2 bases and 5 bases, with 18 bases remaining between them.

The V call is TRBV6-4, the J call TRBJ2-3; TRBD2 aligns across 7 bases. V lost 6 bases and J lost 4; bases outside the gene matches: 13. The length of the CDR3 is 16 residues. Germline V lookup: CDR1 MRHNA, CDR2 SNTAGT. The CDR3 sequence is CASRHLAEGTPDTQYF. The CDR3 region has the DNA TGTGCCAGCAGGCATCTAGCGGAGGGGACCCCAGATACGCAGTATTTT.

This sequence joins TRBV5-1 and TRBJ1-4; TRBD1 might be the D (6 bases). The CDR3 length is 16 residues. Trimming pared 0 bases from V and 3 bases from J, leaving 12 bases between. Germline assignment: CDR1 SGHRS and CDR2 YFSETQ. The CDR3 DNA is TGCGCCAGCAGCTTGGCCGTTGCAGGGGCTAATGAAAAACTGTTTTTT. Translation: CASSLAVAGANEKLFF.

V and J are TRBV6-1 and TRBJ2-7, with 11 bases aligning to TRBD2. The germline V gene has CDR1 MNHNS and CDR2 SASEGT. V gave up 4 bases and J gave up 3 bases; unmatched junction bases: 17. The CDR3 spans 19 residues. As DNA, the CDR3 is TGTGCCAGCAGTGCCCGGACAGGGTTAGCGGGAGGGCCTTACTACGAGCAGTACTTC. Protein sequence: CASSARTGLAGGPYYEQYF.

Here the CDR3 reads CASSEGGRAGSPYEQYF. CDR3 DNA: TGTGCCAGCAGTGAAGGTGGAAGGGCAGGGTCTCCCTACGAGCAGTACTTC. This sequence joins TRBV25-1 and TRBJ2-7; a weak D match, TRBD1 (5 bases). The CDR3 covers 17 residues. V was pared by 2 bases and J by 2 bases, with 19 bases between. Germline V gene data show CDR1 as MGHDK and CDR2 as SYGVNS.

The gene calls are TRBV9 and TRBJ2-5; TRBD2 agrees at 9 bases. V lost 3 bases to trimming and J lost 4 bases; unmatched junction nucleotides: 1. Germline values: CDR1 SGDLS, CDR2 YYNGEE. This CDR3 is 13 amino acids long. Here the CDR3 DNA reads TGTGCCAGCAGCGAACTAGCGGGAGAGACCCAGTACTTC. Protein sequence: CASSELAGETQYF.

The V gene is TRBV5-1, the J gene TRBJ2-7; the match to TRBD1 covers 7 bases. There are 13 residues in the CDR3. CDR1 SGHRS and CDR2 YFSETQ come from the germline V gene. J lost 5 bases, V lost 2 bases, and 4 bases had no gene match. The CDR3, as DNA: TGCGCCAGCAGCTTCAGGGGGTCCCACGAGCAGTACTTC. Amino acids: CASSFRGSHEQYF.